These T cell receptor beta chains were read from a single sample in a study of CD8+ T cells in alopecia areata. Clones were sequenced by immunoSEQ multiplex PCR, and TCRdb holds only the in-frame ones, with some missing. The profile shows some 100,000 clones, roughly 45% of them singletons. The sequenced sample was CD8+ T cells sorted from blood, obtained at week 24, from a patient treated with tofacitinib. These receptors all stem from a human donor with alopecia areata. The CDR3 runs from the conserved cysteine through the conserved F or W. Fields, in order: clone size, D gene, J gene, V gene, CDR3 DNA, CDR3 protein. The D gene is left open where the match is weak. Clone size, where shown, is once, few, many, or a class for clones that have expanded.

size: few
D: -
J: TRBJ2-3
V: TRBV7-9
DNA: TGTGCCAGCAGCTTAAACTCCCCAAGCACAGATACGCAGTATTTT
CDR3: CASSLNSPSTDTQYF

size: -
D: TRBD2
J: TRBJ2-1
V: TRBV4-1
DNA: TGCGCCAGCAGGGGGACTAGCGCTTACAATGAGCAGTTCTTC
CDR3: CASRGTSAYNEQFF

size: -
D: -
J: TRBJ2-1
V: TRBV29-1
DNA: TGCAGCGTTGAAAGGGACAACTCATACTCCCCACCGAATGAGCAGTTCTTC
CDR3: CSVERDNSYSPPNEQFF

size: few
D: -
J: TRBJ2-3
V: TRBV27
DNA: TGTGCCAGCAGTTTATTAGGCTTCGGCGGAGGGGGAGATACGCAGTATTTT
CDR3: CASSLLGFGGGGDTQYF

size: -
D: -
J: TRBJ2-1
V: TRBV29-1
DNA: TGCAGCGTCGGTACAGGGAATGAGCAGTTCTTC
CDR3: CSVGTGNEQFF

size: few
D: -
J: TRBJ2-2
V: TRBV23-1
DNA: -
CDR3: CASSQPGDGTPGSCFF

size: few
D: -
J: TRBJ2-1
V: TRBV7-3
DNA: TGTGCCAGCAGTCAGCAAGCGGGTGAGCAGTTCTTC
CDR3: CASSQQAGEQFF

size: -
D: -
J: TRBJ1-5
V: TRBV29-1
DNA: TGCAGCGTTGGGGACAATAGCAATCAGCCCCAGCATTTT
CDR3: CSVGDNSNQPQHF

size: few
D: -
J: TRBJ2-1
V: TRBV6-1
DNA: TGTGCCAGCAGTTTTGGCCTAGGAGGTGGAGAGCAGTTCTTC
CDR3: CASSFGLGGGEQFF

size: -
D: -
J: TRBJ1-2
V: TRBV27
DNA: TGTGCCAGCAGCGGAGTGGGAGGCTATGGCTACACCTTC
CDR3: CASSGVGGYGYTF

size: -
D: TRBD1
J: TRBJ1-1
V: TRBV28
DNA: TGTGCCAGCAGTTTAACAGGGGGCAGGGTCAGCACTGAAGCTTTCTTT
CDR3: CASSLTGGRVSTEAFF

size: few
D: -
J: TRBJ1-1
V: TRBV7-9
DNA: TGTGCCAGCAGCCCATTGGGGCAGGGCCGACGTGACGGCTTCAGAGCTTTCTTT
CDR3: CASSPLGQGRRDGFRAFF

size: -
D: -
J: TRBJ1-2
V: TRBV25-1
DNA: TGTGCCAGCAGTGGGACCTATGGCTACACCTTC
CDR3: CASSGTYGYTF

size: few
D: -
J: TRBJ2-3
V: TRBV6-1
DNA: TGTGCCAGCGCGTGGGTGGACAGAAGCACAGATACGCAGTATTTT
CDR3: CASAWVDRSTDTQYF

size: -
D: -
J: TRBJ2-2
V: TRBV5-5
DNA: TGTGCCAGCAGCCCAGGGTTCCTCACCGGGGAGCTGTTTTTT
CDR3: CASSPGFLTGELFF

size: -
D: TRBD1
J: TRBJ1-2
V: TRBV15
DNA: TGTGCCACCAGCAGAGGACTGGGGACAGCATATGGCTACACCTTC
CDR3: CATSRGLGTAYGYTF

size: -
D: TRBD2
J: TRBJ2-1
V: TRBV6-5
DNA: TGTGCCAGCAGTTACTTGGGGGAGGGCCCCTACAATGAGCAGTTCTTC
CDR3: CASSYLGEGPYNEQFF

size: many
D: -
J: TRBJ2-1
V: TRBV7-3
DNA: TGTGCCAGCAGCCCCCTAGGGCCTGAGCAGTTCTTC
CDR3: CASSPLGPEQFF

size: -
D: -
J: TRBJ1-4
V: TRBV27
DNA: TGTGCCAGCAGTGTCCTAGGGGGAACTAATGAAAAACTGTTTTTT
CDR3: CASSVLGGTNEKLFF

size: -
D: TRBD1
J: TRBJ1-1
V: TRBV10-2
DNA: TGCGCCAGCAGTGGGAACAGGGGGCTTGGGATTTCTGAAGCTTTCTTT
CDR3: CASSGNRGLGISEAFF

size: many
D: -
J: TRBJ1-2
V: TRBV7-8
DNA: TGTGCCAGCAGCTTAAGGGGAGAGGGATCGGTCTATGGCTACACCTTC
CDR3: CASSLRGEGSVYGYTF

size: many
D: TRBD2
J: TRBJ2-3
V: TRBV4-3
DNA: TGCGCCAGCAGCCAAAAGGTCGCGGGAGGCCCAGATACGCAGTATTTT
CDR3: CASSQKVAGGPDTQYF

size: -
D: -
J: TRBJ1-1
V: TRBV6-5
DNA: TGTGCCAGCAGTCCCGGACGGGCAGCCGAAGCTTTCTTT
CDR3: CASSPGRAAEAFF

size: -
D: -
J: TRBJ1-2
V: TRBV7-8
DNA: TGTGCCAGCAGCTTAGACGCGGGGAGGACGTATGGCTACACCTTC
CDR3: CASSLDAGRTYGYTF

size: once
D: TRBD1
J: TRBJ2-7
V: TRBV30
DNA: TGTGCCTGGAGTGCCGGGACAGGGGCCGAGCAGTACTTC
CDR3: CAWSAGTGAEQYF

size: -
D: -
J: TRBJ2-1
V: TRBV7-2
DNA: TGTGCCAGCAGTGCAGAATTCAATGAGCAGTTCTTC
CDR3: CASSAEFNEQFF

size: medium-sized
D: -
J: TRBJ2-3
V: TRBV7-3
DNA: TGTGCCAGCAGCTTAACGGGCCTAGCGTATACAGATACGCAGTATTTT
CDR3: CASSLTGLAYTDTQYF

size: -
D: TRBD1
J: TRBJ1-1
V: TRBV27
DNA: TGTGCCAGCAGTTTATCGGTCAGGGGGGACACTGAAGCTTTCTTT
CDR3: CASSLSVRGDTEAFF

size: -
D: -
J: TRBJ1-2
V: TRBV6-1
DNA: TGTGCCAGCAGCCAAGCCGGCTACACCTTC
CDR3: CASSQAGYTF